Each of the 8 T cell receptor beta chains below was sequenced from the same sample in a study of blood T cell repertoires in COVID-19. The protocol was immunoSEQ multiplex PCR, while the TCRdb copy is restricted to in-frame clones and leaves out a portion. The table has 150,000 to 200,000 clones, roughly 82% seen once; the top ten hold roughly 7.1%. Sequencing input: peripheral blood. Receptor source: a woman aged 55-70 years with COVID-19, enrolled during active disease.

This clone was counted between two and nine times. The CDR3: CASTQKSSYEQYF. CDR3 sequence (DNA): TGTGCCAGCACACAAAAAAGCTCCTACGAGCAGTACTTC. J is TRBJ2-7 and V is TRBV6-6, with D unclear. V dropped 7 bases and J dropped 0 bases, with 10 bases sitting between them. The length of the CDR3 is 13 residues. Germline V lookup: CDR1 MNHNY, CDR2 SVGAGI (reference sequence).

The CDR3 sequence: CASSAWLGAHADTQYF. The CDR3 DNA reads TGTGCCAGCTCAGCATGGCTGGGGGCGCATGCGGATACGCAGTATTTT. This chain uses TRBV7-2 with TRBJ2-3, with a weak D call TRBD1 (6 bases). The V end lost 8 bases, the J end lost 6 bases, and 24 bases lay between the germline ends. This CDR3 comprises 16 residues. The germline gives CDR1 SGHTA, CDR2 FQGNSA.

The CDR3 spells CASSETPNQPQHF. The CDR3, as DNA: TGTGCCAGCAGTGAGACACCGAATCAGCCCCAGCATTTT. The chain joins TRBV6-1 to TRBJ1-5; D remains ambiguous. Germline-derived CDR1 and CDR2 are MNHNS and SASEGT. Trimming removed 3 bases from V and 4 bases from J, with 7 bases in between. The CDR3 covers 13 residues.

This chain connects TRBV7-2 to TRBJ2-3; 11 nucleotides line up with TRBD1. Per germline, CDR1 SGHTA and CDR2 FQGNSA. V lost 3 bases and J lost 6; bases outside the gene matches: 11. The CDR3 consists of 17 residues. CDR3 coding DNA: TGTGCCAGCAGCTTTTACTCCGGGACAGGGGGTCGCGATACGCAGTATTTT. It specifies CASSFYSGTGGRDTQYF. The entire variable domain, with the rest obtained from reference TRBV7-2 and TRBJ2-3, is as follows: GAGVSQSPSNKVTEKGKDVELRCDPISGHTALYWYRQSLGQGLEFLIYFQGNSAPDKSGLPSDRFSAERTGGSVSTLTIQRTQQEDSAVYLCASSFYSGTGGRDTQYFGPGTRLTVL.

V is TRBV9 and J is TRBJ2-2; 7 nucleotides align to TRBD1. CDR1 is SGDLS and CDR2 is YYNGEE in the germline V gene. This CDR3 comprises 16 residues. Unmatched junction bases numbered 7, after V lost 0 bases and J lost 5 bases. This chain's CDR3 is CASSVVGQSKTGELFF. The CDR3, as DNA: TGTGCCAGCAGCGTAGTGGGACAGAGTAAGACCGGGGAGCTGTTTTTT.

V is TRBV7-9 and J is TRBJ1-1; 7 bases are a match to TRBD1. This CDR3 has 14 amino acids. After removal of 1 base from V and 11 bases from J, the junction contained 10 bases not matched to a gene. Per the germline V gene, CDR1 is SEHNR and CDR2 is FQNEAQ (reference sequence). The CDR3: CASSLGNRGVDAFF. DNA of the CDR3: TGTGCCAGCAGCTTAGGCAACAGGGGCGTTGATGCTTTCTTT.

The chain couples TRBV9 to TRBJ2-3; 8 bases align to TRBD2. The V and J ends lost 3 bases and 2 bases, in that order; junction bases with no gene match: 8. The CDR3 runs 16 residues. The germline V gene has CDR1 SGDLS and CDR2 YYNGEE. Written as DNA, the CDR3 is TGTGCCAGCAGCGATATACTAGCGGTGGACACAGATACGCAGTATTTT. The encoded protein is CASSDILAVDTDTQYF.

The chain combines TRBV28 with TRBJ1-6, with 8 bases that match TRBD1. CDR3 length: 15 amino acids. Germline CDR1 MDHEN, CDR2 SYDVKM. Trimming cost V 3 bases and J 9 bases; bases outside gene matches: 7. The CDR3 sequence: CASSLAGGDPSPLHF. CDR3 nucleotide sequence: TGTGCCAGCAGTTTGGCAGGGGGCGACCCTTCACCCCTCCACTTT.